Shown below are 5 T cell receptor beta chains from a single sample sequenced in a study of T cell responses to AZD1222 COVID-19 vaccine. Produced via immunoSEQ multiplex PCR; TCRdb's table is partial and in-frame only. The data contain some 92,000 clones, 90% to 95% of them singletons. The sample consisted of peripheral blood, taken on day 0 of AZD1222 vaccination. The receptors were sampled from an adult in good health.

The chain combines TRBV10-1 with TRBJ1-6; 9 bases are shared with TRBD1. The germline CDR1 and CDR2 sequences are WNHNN and SYGVQD (reference sequence). This CDR3 has 14 amino acids. V gave up 6 bases and J gave up 10 bases; unmatched junction bases: 7. The CDR3 reads CASRGDRDVSPLHF. CDR3 sequence (DNA): TGCGCCAGCAGGGGGGACAGGGACGTATCACCCCTCCACTTT.

V and J are TRBV7-2 and TRBJ2-3, with D perhaps assigned TRBD1 or TRBD2 (6 bases each). Between the trimmed V and J ends, which lost 0 bases and 2 bases, there was a span of 15 bases. Germline V gene lookup returns CDR1 SGHTA and CDR2 FQGNSA. CDR3 length: 17 amino acids. The CDR3, as DNA: TGTGCCAGCAGCTTAGCGGGGGGCCCTACCGCCACAGATACGCAGTATTTT. This encodes CASSLAGGPTATDTQYF.

This clone was detected once. The chain uses TRBV7-9 and TRBJ1-3; no reliable D call. Germline CDR1 SEHNR, CDR2 FQNEAQ (reference sequence). The CDR3 is made up of 15 amino acids. V was shortened by 1 base and J by 0 bases, with 7 bases between the two germline ends. The CDR3 DNA sequence: TGTGCCAGCAGCTTAGGTCGGCGCTCTGGAAACACCATATATTTT. Amino acid sequence: CASSLGRRSGNTIYF.

The CDR3 loop is CASSLGSGTQETQYF. The CDR3 nucleotides read TGTGCCAGCAGCTTGGGATCAGGGACCCAAGAGACCCAGTACTTC. V and J are TRBV5-4 and TRBJ2-5; D could derive from TRBD1 or TRBD2 (5 bases each). CDR1 and CDR2 from the germline V gene are SGHNT and YYREEE (reference sequence). This CDR3 has 15 residues. Trimming left V 0 bases short and J 1 base short, with 10 bases between.

The chain is built from TRBV28 and TRBJ1-1; TRBD1 matches at 7 bases. Germline CDR1 MDHEN, CDR2 SYDVKM. Losses at the gene ends were 3 bases for V and 4 bases for J; bases not matched to a gene: 8. The CDR3 has 15 residues. The CDR3 coding sequence is TGTGCCAGCAGTTTCCCCGACAGGGCTGGCACTGAAGCTTTCTTT. Translated, it gives CASSFPDRAGTEAFF.